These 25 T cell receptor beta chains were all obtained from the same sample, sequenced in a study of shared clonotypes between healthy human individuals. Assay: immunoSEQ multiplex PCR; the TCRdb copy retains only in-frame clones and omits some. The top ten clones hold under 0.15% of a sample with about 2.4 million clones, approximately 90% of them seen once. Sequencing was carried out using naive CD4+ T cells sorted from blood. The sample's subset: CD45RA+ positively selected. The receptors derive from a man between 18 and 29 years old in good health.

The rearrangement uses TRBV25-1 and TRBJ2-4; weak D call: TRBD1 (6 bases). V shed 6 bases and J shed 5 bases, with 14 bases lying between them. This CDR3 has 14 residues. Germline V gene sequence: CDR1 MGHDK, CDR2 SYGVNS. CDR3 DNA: TGTGCCAGCAGCCTTCCAGGGGAAGAAAACATTCAGTACTTC. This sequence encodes CASSLPGEENIQYF. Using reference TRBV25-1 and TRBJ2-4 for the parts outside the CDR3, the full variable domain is EADIYQTPRYLVIGTGKKITLECSQTMGHDKMYWYQQDPGMELHLIHYSYGVNSTEKGDLSSESTVSRIRTEHFPLTLESARPSHTSQYLCASSLPGEENIQYFGAGTRLSVL.

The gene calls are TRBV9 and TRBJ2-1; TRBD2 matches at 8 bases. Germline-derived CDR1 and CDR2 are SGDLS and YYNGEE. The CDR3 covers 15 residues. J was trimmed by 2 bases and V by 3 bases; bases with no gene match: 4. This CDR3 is CASSAFSGTYNEQFF. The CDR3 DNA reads TGTGCCAGCAGCGCCTTTAGCGGGACCTACAATGAGCAGTTCTTC. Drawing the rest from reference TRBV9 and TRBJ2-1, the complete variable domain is DSGVTQTPKHLITATGQRVTLRCSPRSGDLSVYWYQQSLDQGLQFLIQYYNGEERAKGNILERFSAQQFPDLHSELNLSSLELGDSALYFCASSAFSGTYNEQFFGPGTRLTVL.

The CDR3 spells CASRPPPGDKAYEQYF. In DNA, the CDR3 is TGTGCCAGCAGACCTCCCCCAGGGGACAAGGCCTACGAGCAGTACTTC. This rearrangement joins TRBV28 to TRBJ2-7, with D possibly matching TRBD1 (6 bases). The germline V gene has CDR1 MDHEN and CDR2 SYDVKM. Trimming took 6 bases from V and 2 from J, leaving 20 bases between them. The length of the CDR3 is 16 residues.

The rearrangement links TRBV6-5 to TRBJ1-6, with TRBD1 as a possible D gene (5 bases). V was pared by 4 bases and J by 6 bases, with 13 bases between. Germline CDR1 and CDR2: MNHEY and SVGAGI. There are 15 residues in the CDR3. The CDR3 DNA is TGTGCCAGCAGTTCCGCGGGGCAGGTTAATTCACCCCTCCACTTT. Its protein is CASSSAGQVNSPLHF.

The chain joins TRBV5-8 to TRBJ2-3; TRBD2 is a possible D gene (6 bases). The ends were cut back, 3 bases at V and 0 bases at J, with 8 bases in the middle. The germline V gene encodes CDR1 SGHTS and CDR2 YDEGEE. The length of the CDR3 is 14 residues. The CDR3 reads CASSWDFSTDTQYF. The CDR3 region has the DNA TGTGCCAGCAGCTGGGACTTTAGCACAGATACGCAGTATTTT.

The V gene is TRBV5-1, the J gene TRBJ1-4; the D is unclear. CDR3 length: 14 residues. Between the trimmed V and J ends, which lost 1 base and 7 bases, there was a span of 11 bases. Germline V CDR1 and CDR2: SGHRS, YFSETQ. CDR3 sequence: CASSLPTQGEKLFF. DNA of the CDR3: TGCGCCAGCAGCTTGCCCACGCAAGGTGAAAAACTGTTTTTT.

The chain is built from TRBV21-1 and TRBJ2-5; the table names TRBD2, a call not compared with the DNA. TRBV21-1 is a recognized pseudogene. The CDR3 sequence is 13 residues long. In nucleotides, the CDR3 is TGTGCCAGACAGGGCGGGAGGTGCGAGACCCAGTACTTC. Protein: CARQGGRCETQYF.

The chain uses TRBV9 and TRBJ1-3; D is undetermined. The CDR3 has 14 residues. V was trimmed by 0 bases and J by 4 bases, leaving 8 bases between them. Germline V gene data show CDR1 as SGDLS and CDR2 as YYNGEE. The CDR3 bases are TGTGCCAGCAGCGTAGATACAGTCGGAAACACCATATATTTT. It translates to CASSVDTVGNTIYF.

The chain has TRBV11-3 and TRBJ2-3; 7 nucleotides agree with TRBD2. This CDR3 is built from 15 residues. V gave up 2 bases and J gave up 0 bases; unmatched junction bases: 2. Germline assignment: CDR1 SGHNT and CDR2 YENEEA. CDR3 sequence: CASSLHGGSTDTQYF. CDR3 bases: TGTGCCAGCAGCTTACACGGGGGGAGCACAGATACGCAGTATTTT.

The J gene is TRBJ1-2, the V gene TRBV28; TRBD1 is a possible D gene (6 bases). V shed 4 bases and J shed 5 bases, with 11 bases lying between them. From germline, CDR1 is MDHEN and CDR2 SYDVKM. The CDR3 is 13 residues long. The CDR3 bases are TGTGCCAGCAGTTGGCAGGGGTTTTATGGCTACACCTTC. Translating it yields CASSWQGFYGYTF.

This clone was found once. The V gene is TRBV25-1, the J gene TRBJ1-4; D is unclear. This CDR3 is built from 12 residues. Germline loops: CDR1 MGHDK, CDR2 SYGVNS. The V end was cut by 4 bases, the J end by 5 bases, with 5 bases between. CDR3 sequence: CASSGPNEKLFF. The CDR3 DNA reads TGTGCCAGCAGTGGACCGAATGAAAAACTGTTTTTT.

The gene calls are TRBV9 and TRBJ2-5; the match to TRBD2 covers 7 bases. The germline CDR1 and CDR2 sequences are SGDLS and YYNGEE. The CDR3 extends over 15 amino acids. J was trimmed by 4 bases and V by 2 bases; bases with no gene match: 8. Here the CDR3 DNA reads TGTGCCAGCAGCGTCCGGGGGACTATCACAGAGACCCAGTACTTC. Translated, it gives CASSVRGTITETQYF. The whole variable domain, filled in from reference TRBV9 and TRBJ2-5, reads DSGVTQTPKHLITATGQRVTLRCSPRSGDLSVYWYQQSLDQGLQFLIQYYNGEERAKGNILERFSAQQFPDLHSELNLSSLELGDSALYFCASSVRGTITETQYFGPGTRLLVL.

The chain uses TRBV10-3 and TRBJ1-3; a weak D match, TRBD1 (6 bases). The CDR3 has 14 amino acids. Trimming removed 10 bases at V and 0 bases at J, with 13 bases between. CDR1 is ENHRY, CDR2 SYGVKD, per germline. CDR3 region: CASITGPSGNTIYF. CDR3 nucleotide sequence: TGTGCCAGCATTACAGGGCCCTCTGGAAACACCATATATTTT.

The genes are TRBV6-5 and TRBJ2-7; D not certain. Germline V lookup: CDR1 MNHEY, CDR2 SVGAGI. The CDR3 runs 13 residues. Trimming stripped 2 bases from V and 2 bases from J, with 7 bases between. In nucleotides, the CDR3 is TGTGCCAGCAGTTACCCCCCGCCCTACGAGCAGTACTTC. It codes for CASSYPPPYEQYF.

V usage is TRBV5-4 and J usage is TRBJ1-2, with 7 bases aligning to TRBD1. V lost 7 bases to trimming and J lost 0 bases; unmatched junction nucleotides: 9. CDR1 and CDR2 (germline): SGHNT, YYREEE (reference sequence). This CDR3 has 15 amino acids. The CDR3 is CASLPQGPANYGYTF. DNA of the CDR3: TGTGCCAGCCTACCACAGGGGCCAGCTAACTATGGCTACACCTTC.

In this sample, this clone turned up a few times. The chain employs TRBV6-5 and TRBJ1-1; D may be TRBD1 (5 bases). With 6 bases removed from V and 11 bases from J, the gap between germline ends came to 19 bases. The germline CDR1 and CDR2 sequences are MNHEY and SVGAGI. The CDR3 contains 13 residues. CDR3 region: CASRAGTEGKAFF. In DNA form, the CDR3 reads TGTGCCAGCAGAGCTGGGACGGAGGGTAAGGCTTTCTTT.

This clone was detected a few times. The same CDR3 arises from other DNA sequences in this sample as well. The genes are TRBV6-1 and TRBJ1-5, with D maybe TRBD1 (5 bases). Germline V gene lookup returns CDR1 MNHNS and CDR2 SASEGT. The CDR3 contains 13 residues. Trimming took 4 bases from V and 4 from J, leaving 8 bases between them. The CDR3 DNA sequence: TGTGCCAGCAGTGCCCAGGGAAATCAGCCCCAGCATTTT. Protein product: CASSAQGNQPQHF.

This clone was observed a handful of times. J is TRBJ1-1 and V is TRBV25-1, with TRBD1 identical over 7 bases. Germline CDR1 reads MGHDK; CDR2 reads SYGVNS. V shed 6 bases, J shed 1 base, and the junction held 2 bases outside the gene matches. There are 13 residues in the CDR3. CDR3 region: CASRGQWNTEAFF. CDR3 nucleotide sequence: TGTGCCAGCAGGGGACAGTGGAACACTGAAGCTTTCTTT.

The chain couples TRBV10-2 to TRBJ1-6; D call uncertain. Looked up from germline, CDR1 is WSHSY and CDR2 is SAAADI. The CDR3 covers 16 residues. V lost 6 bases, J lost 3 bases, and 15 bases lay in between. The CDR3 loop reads CASSPSTGFYNSPLHF. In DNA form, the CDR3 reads TGCGCCAGCAGCCCGTCCACGGGGTTCTATAATTCACCCCTCCACTTT.

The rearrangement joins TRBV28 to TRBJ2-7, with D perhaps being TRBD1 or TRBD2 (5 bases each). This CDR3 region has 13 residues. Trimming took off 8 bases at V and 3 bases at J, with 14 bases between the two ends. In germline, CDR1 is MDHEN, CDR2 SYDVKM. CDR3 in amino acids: CASCGGFLYEQYF. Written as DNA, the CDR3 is TGTGCCAGCTGTGGGGGTTTTCTCTACGAGCAGTACTTC.

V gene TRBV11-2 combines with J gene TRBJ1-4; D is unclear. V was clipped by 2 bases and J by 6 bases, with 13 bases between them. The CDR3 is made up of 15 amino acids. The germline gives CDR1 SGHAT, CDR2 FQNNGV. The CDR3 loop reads CASSLIARSYEKLFF. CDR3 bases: TGTGCCAGCAGCTTAATCGCCAGATCATATGAAAAACTGTTTTTT.

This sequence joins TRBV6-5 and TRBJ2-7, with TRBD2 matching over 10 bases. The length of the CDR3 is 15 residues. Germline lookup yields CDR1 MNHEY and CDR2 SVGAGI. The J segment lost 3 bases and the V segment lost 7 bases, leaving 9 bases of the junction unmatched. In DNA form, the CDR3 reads TGTGCCAGCACCCCCACTAGCGGGAACTTCTACGAGCAGTACTTC. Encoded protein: CASTPTSGNFYEQYF.

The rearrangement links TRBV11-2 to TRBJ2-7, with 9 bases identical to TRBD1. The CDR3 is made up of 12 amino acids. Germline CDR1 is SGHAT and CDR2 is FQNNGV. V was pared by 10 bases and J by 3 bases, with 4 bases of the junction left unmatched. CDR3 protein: CATRTGVYEQYF. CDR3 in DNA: TGTGCCACTCGGACAGGGGTCTACGAGCAGTACTTC.

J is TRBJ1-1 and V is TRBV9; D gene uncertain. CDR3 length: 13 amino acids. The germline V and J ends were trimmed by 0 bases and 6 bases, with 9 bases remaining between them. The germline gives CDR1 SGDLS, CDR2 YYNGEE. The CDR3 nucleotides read TGTGCCAGCAGCGTAGATTTGGAGGCTGAAGCTTTCTTT. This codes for CASSVDLEAEAFF.

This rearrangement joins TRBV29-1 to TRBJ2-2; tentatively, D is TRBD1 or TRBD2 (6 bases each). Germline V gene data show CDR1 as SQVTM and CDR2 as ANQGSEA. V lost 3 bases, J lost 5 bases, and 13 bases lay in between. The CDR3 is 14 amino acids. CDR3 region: CSVEGQGRTGELFF. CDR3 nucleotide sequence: TGCAGCGTTGAGGGTCAGGGGAGGACCGGGGAGCTGTTTTTT.